These 31 T cell receptor beta chains share one sample of origin, sequenced in a study of PD-1 blockade in classical Hodgkin lymphoma. Relapse after autologous stem cell transplantation occurred in every patient, and brentuximab vedotin exposure varied. This table comes from immunoSEQ multiplex PCR, and its TCRdb copy is limited to in-frame clones, with some not included. The sample records 20,000 to 30,000 clones, approximately 81% being singletons. Sample: peripheral blood mononuclear cells (PBMCs), taken before the second cycle of nivolumab. These receptors were taken from a human donor with classical Hodgkin lymphoma.

The table lists this clone with a count of one. The gene calls are TRBV7-9 and TRBJ1-1, with 7 bases matching TRBD1. The CDR3 runs to 15 residues. Germline V gene data show CDR1 as SEHNR and CDR2 as FQNEAQ (reference sequence). V lost 3 bases and J lost 8; bases outside the gene matches: 12. The CDR3 here is CASSFALQGIKEAFF. The CDR3 nucleotides read TGTGCCAGCAGCTTCGCGCTACAGGGGATCAAAGAAGCTTTCTTT.

The V gene is TRBV28, the J gene TRBJ2-1, with D perhaps TRBD1 (5 bases). Germline lookup yields CDR1 MDHEN and CDR2 SYDVKM. CDR3 length equals 13 residues. Trimming cost V 3 bases and J 6 bases, with 9 bases left between them. The CDR3 protein is CASSFDSFNEQFF. The CDR3 DNA is TGTGCCAGCAGTTTTGACAGCTTCAATGAGCAGTTCTTC. Variable domain in full (rest from reference TRBV28 and TRBJ2-1): DVKVTQSSRYLVKRTGEKVFLECVQDMDHENMFWYRQDPGLGLRLIYFSYDVKMKEKGDIPEGYSVSREKKERFSLILESASTNQTSMYLCASSFDSFNEQFFGPGTRLTVL.

This clone was found once. The chain has TRBV28 and TRBJ2-7, with 8 positions matching TRBD1. Germline lookup yields CDR1 MDHEN and CDR2 SYDVKM. The CDR3 has 14 residues. V was pared by 5 bases and J by 4 bases, with 7 bases of the junction left unmatched. The CDR3 reads CASSKQGGRYEQYF. DNA for the CDR3: TGTGCCAGCAGTAAACAGGGGGGTCGGTACGAGCAGTACTTC.

The rearrangement joins TRBV19 to TRBJ1-5; no clear D. V lost 2 bases and J 5 bases, leaving 10 bases between the germline ends. There are 14 residues in the CDR3. Germline V CDR1 and CDR2: LNHDA, SQIVND (reference sequence). The CDR3, as DNA: TGTGCCAGTAGTATACTTTCGGCAGATCAGCCCCAGCATTTT. Translation gives CASSILSADQPQHF.

This clone occurred once. The CDR3 DNA sequence: TGTGCCGGGGGGACTAGCCTCTACAATGAGCAGTTCTTC. This codes for CAGGTSLYNEQFF. The V gene is TRBV7-2, the J gene TRBJ2-1, with 9 nucleotides matching TRBD2. J was trimmed by 3 bases and V by 11 bases; bases with no gene match: 5. Per germline, CDR1 SGHTA and CDR2 FQGNSA. This CDR3 is 13 amino acids long.

The rearrangement joins TRBV25-1 to TRBJ1-2; 9 nucleotides align to TRBD1. Germline V gene sequence: CDR1 MGHDK, CDR2 SYGVNS. The CDR3 spans 17 residues. Trimming took 6 bases from V and 7 from J; bases not matched to a gene: 18. CDR3 nucleotides: TGTGCCAGCAGCCCCCGTGCCCTGCCCGGACAGGGGACTGGCTACACCTTC. It is translated as CASSPRALPGQGTGYTF.

V gene TRBV6-6 combines with J gene TRBJ1-1, with TRBD1 matching over 7 bases. The ends lost 1 base at V and 6 bases at J; junction bases unmatched: 8. The CDR3 loop spans 15 amino acids. Looked up from germline, CDR1 is MNHNY and CDR2 is SVGAGI (reference sequence). CDR3 DNA: TGTGCCAGCAGTTACTGGCAGGGGGTCGTCGCTGAAGCTTTCTTT. As protein: CASSYWQGVVAEAFF.

The V gene is TRBV10-1, the J gene TRBJ2-1, with 15 bases that match TRBD2. The CDR3 totals 14 residues. The ends lost 6 bases at V and 10 bases at J; junction bases unmatched: 4. The germline V gene encodes CDR1 WNHNN and CDR2 SYGVQD (reference sequence). CDR3 residues: CASRPGTSGGEQFF. Written as DNA, the CDR3 is TGCGCCAGCAGGCCCGGGACTAGCGGGGGGGAGCAGTTCTTC.

This clone was picked up a small number of times. The rearrangement joins TRBV5-4 to TRBJ1-5; D might be TRBD1 (5 bases). Germline values: CDR1 SGHNT, CDR2 YYREEE (reference sequence). V shed 0 bases and J shed 0 bases, with 22 bases lying between them. This CDR3 is built from 20 residues. The CDR3 nucleotides read TGTGCCAGCAGCTTGGCCCAGGGCTTTACCTTTCCTTATAGCAATCAGCCCCAGCATTTT. Amino acid sequence: CASSLAQGFTFPYSNQPQHF.

V and J are TRBV28 and TRBJ2-6; D is tentatively TRBD1 or TRBD2 (6 bases each). V was trimmed by 5 bases and J by 0 bases, leaving 14 bases between them. The CDR3 covers 17 residues. CDR1 and CDR2 from the germline V gene are MDHEN and SYDVKM. CDR3: CASSPRGTYSGANVLTF. The CDR3 nucleotides are TGTGCCAGCAGTCCCCGCGGGACATACTCTGGGGCCAACGTCCTGACTTTC.

DNA of the CDR3: TGTGCCAGCAGTTACCTCCTCGGAGGACCCGCAGATACGCAGTATTTT. It specifies CASSYLLGGPADTQYF. This rearrangement joins TRBV6-5 to TRBJ2-3; a weak D match, TRBD2 (5 bases). Germline V gives CDR1 MNHEY, CDR2 SVGAGI. Deletions cut 2 bases from V and 4 bases from J, with 16 bases between. The CDR3 extends over 16 amino acids.

This chain joins TRBV2 and TRBJ2-4; 14 bases agree with TRBD2. After removal of 5 bases from V and 0 bases from J, the junction contained 12 bases not matched to a gene. The V gene's germline CDR1 is SNHLY and CDR2 FYNNEI. The CDR3 totals 20 residues. The CDR3 reads CASSRTGTSGSMLAKNIQYF. The CDR3, as DNA: TGTGCCAGCAGTAGAACCGGGACTAGCGGGAGTATGTTAGCCAAAAACATTCAGTACTTC. Drawing the rest from reference TRBV2 and TRBJ2-4, the complete variable domain is EPEVTQTPSHQVTQMGQEVILRCVPISNHLYFYWYRQILGQKVEFLVSFYNNEISEKSEIFDDQFSVERPDGSNFTLKIRSTKLEDSAMYFCASSRTGTSGSMLAKNIQYFGAGTRLSVL.

The rearrangement links TRBV4-1 to TRBJ1-2, with unresolved D. CDR1 and CDR2 (germline): MGHRA, YSYEKL. The CDR3 is 13 amino acids. Between the trimmed V and J ends, which lost 0 bases and 13 bases, there was a span of 15 bases. The CDR3 sequence is CASSQDKGPISTF. The CDR3 bases are TGCGCCAGCAGCCAAGATAAAGGACCGATTTCCACCTTC.

The chain links TRBV18 to TRBJ2-7; 9 bases are shared with TRBD1. CDR1 KGHSH and CDR2 LQKENI come from the germline V gene. With 3 bases clipped from V and 6 bases from J, the junction kept 9 bases outside the gene matches. The CDR3 covers 15 residues. Here the CDR3 reads CASSPYGQGKGEQYF. Here the CDR3 DNA reads TGTGCCAGCTCACCGTACGGACAGGGGAAGGGCGAGCAGTACTTC.

This clone was seen only a few times. The genes are TRBV6-5 and TRBJ1-2; tentative D call: TRBD1 (6 bases). Germline values: CDR1 MNHEY, CDR2 SVGAGI. V lost 6 bases and J 4 bases, leaving 15 bases between the germline ends. CDR3 length: 14 residues. CDR3 sequence (DNA): TGTGCCAGCAGAAAGGGGGGCGCAGGCTATGGCTACACCTTC. Encoded protein: CASRKGGAGYGYTF.

V is TRBV11-2 and J is TRBJ2-3; D perhaps matches TRBD2 (7 bases). In germline, CDR1 is SGHAT, CDR2 FQNNGV. V lost 5 bases and J 4 bases, leaving 16 bases between the germline ends. The CDR3 runs to 15 residues. The CDR3 DNA reads as TGTGCCAGCAGCCTGAGGGGGGGGCTGGCAGATACGCAGTATTTT. Amino acid sequence: CASSLRGGLADTQYF.

The chain combines TRBV7-6 with TRBJ1-1; a weak D match, TRBD1 (6 bases). Trimming cost V 0 bases and J 2 bases, with 10 bases left between them. CDR3 length: 15 residues. Germline loops: CDR1 SGHVS, CDR2 FNYEAQ. This CDR3 reads CASSLAGTYNTEAFF. CDR3 sequence (DNA): TGTGCCAGCAGCTTAGCCGGGACATATAACACTGAAGCTTTCTTT.

The genes are TRBV5-1 and TRBJ1-3; no reliable D call. This CDR3 comprises 14 residues. Germline V CDR1 and CDR2: SGHRS, YFSETQ. Deletions cut 0 bases from V and 0 bases from J, with 4 bases between. CDR3 residues: CASSLGDSGNTIYF. For the CDR3, the DNA is TGCGCCAGCAGCTTGGGAGACTCTGGAAACACCATATATTTT. The full variable domain, its missing parts supplied by reference TRBV5-1 and TRBJ1-3, is KAGVTQTPRYLIKTRGQQVTLSCSPISGHRSVSWYQQTPGQGLQFLFEYFSETQRNKGNFPGRFSGRQFSNSRSEMNVSTLELGDSALYLCASSLGDSGNTIYFGEGSWLTVV.

CDR3 residues: CASSLLGRTGANEKLFF. For the CDR3, the DNA is TGCGCCAGCAGCTTGTTAGGACGGACTGGGGCTAATGAAAAACTGTTTTTT. The chain combines TRBV5-1 with TRBJ1-4, with D hard to call. Germline V gives CDR1 SGHRS, CDR2 YFSETQ. V gave up 1 base and J gave up 3 bases, with 16 bases separating them. The CDR3 runs 17 residues.

J is TRBJ2-3 and V is TRBV14, with D perhaps matching TRBD1 (5 bases). Trimming removed 4 bases at V and 2 bases at J, with 10 bases between. This CDR3 comprises 14 residues. From germline, CDR1 is SGHDN and CDR2 FVKESK. CDR3 nucleotides: TGTGCCAGCAGCCCCCAGGGTGTCACAGATACGCAGTATTTT. Residues: CASSPQGVTDTQYF.

This chain joins TRBV4-1 and TRBJ2-7; 16 nucleotides line up with TRBD2. V dropped 8 bases and J dropped 6; count of bases not matched to a gene: 13. CDR1 and CDR2 (germline): MGHRA, YSYEKL. The CDR3 extends over 17 amino acids. DNA for the CDR3: TGCGCCAGCTCTGGGGGACTAGCGGGAGGGCCTAGTAGCGAGCAGTACTTC. It yields the protein CASSGGLAGGPSSEQYF.

The J gene is TRBJ2-7, the V gene TRBV10-1, with TRBD2 as a possible D gene (5 bases). The CDR3 loop spans 12 amino acids. Trimming took 0 bases from V and 7 from J, leaving 7 bases between them. Germline V lookup: CDR1 WNHNN, CDR2 SYGVQD (reference sequence). The CDR3 loop is CASSESGMEQYF. The CDR3 coding sequence is TGCGCCAGCAGTGAGTCCGGGATGGAGCAGTACTTC.

The rearrangement links TRBV6-6 to TRBJ2-5, with a tentative D call TRBD2 (7 bases). V was shortened by 5 bases and J by 5 bases, with 12 bases between the two germline ends. The CDR3 runs to 13 residues. The germline V gene encodes CDR1 MNHNY and CDR2 SVGAGI (reference sequence). CDR3 region: CASSPRGRETQYF. The DNA of the CDR3 is TGTGCCAGCAGTCCGCGGGGGCGGGAGACCCAGTACTTC.

The chain is built from TRBV2 and TRBJ2-7; 10 bases map to TRBD2. The trim removed 3 bases at V and 1 base at J, leaving 9 bases unmatched. In germline, CDR1 is SNHLY, CDR2 FYNNEI. CDR3 length: 17 residues. CDR3 in DNA: TGTGCCAGCAGTGACAGGGGCCAGCGGGAGGGATCCTACGAGCAGTACTTC. The encoded protein is CASSDRGQREGSYEQYF.

V usage is TRBV19 and J usage is TRBJ1-5; D gene unclear. The CDR3 runs 18 residues. Germline CDR1 and CDR2: LNHDA and SQIVND (reference sequence). The V and J ends lost 6 bases and 0 bases respectively, with 21 bases between them. Written as DNA, the CDR3 is TGTGCCAGTAGCCGGACCGAGGGCGGATCCTATAGCAATCAGCCCCAGCATTTT. Translating gives CASSRTEGGSYSNQPQHF.

This chain connects TRBV6-5 to TRBJ2-1; D is unresolved. This CDR3 comprises 15 residues. The germline V gene has CDR1 MNHEY and CDR2 SVGAGI. V lost 0 bases and J 4 bases, leaving 10 bases between the germline ends. CDR3: CASSYSETLYNEQFF. Written as DNA, the CDR3 is TGTGCCAGCAGTTACTCAGAGACCCTGTACAATGAGCAGTTCTTC.

This clone was found once. CDR3: CSVERRGYTGELFF. CDR3 sequence (DNA): TGCAGCGTTGAAAGGCGGGGGTACACCGGGGAGCTGTTTTTT. This chain links TRBV29-1 with TRBJ2-2; 7 nucleotides match TRBD2. CDR3 length equals 14 residues. V shed 2 bases and J 3 bases; nucleotides not matched to a gene: 3. Germline V gene sequence: CDR1 SQVTM, CDR2 ANQGSEA.

This sequence joins TRBV5-4 and TRBJ2-3, with D perhaps matching TRBD1 or TRBD2 (5 bases each). V shed 3 bases and J shed 0 bases, with 11 bases lying between them. This CDR3 has 15 residues. Germline assignment: CDR1 SGHNT and CDR2 YYREEE (reference sequence). The CDR3 is CASSSRQRSTDTQYF. CDR3 sequence (DNA): TGTGCCAGCAGCTCCCGACAGCGGAGCACAGATACGCAGTATTTT.

The rearrangement links TRBV10-2 to TRBJ2-7; possibly TRBD2 for D (6 bases). The V end lost 3 bases, the J end lost 2 bases, and 14 bases lay between the germline ends. Germline CDR1 reads WSHSY; CDR2 reads SAAADI. This CDR3 has 15 residues. The CDR3 here is CASSEFERAPYEQYF. The CDR3 DNA follows: TGCGCCAGCAGTGAATTCGAGCGGGCCCCCTACGAGCAGTACTTC.

V gene TRBV15 combines with J gene TRBJ2-3; 7 positions agree with TRBD2. Trimming cost V 6 bases and J 0 bases; bases outside gene matches: 9. Germline CDR1 is LNHNV and CDR2 is YYDKDF (reference sequence). The CDR3 is 16 residues long. Here the CDR3 reads CATRWLWGGSTDTQYF. The CDR3 DNA follows: TGTGCCACCAGATGGTTGTGGGGGGGGAGCACAGATACGCAGTATTTT.

In this sample, this clone turned up a few times. J is TRBJ2-1 and V is TRBV11-3; no reliable D call. Germline-derived CDR1 and CDR2 are SGHNT and YENEEA. The CDR3 has 14 residues. Trimming left V 2 bases short and J 4 bases short, with 9 bases between. The CDR3 sequence: CASSLSGTYNEQFF. The CDR3 region has the DNA TGTGCCAGCAGCTTATCCGGTACTTACAATGAGCAGTTCTTC.